This T cell receptor (beta chain) was sequenced during a study of beta chain features in type 1 diabetes. Expressed TCRB transcripts were sequenced, since all the RNA that had been isolated was reverse transcribed. Naive, central memory and regulatory T cell samples averaged around 3.5 million immunoSEQ reads each. The method was immunoSEQ multiplex PCR; TCRdb's version includes in-frame clones alone and lacks a portion of them. The repertoire includes 300,000 to 400,000 clones, roughly 13% of them detected once, and 0.015% to 0.02% sits in the top ten. CDR3 length: 15 amino acids. Germline CDR1 reads MNHNY; CDR2 reads SVGAGI (reference sequence). V lost 5 bases, J lost 2 bases, and 13 bases lay in between. Sorting that relied on CD45RO/CCR7/CD25/CD127/CD95/CD27 yielded CD4+ naive, central memory, regulatory and stem cell-like memory cells. General observations from the study: Sampled from patients, naive, central memory and Treg TCRB repertoires appeared more similar than those sampled from healthy donors.

This clone was seen a few times. Its antigen is unknown. V is TRBV6-6 and J is TRBJ2-1; perhaps TRBD2 as D (6 bases). Sequenced material: naive CD4+ T cells from blood. This TCR came from a man younger than 35 in good health. CDR3 loop: CASSTASVPYNEQFF. CDR3 coding DNA: TGTGCCAGCAGTACAGCTAGCGTCCCCTACAATGAGCAGTTCTTC.